This TCR beta chain was sequenced during a study of blood T cell repertoires in COVID-19. In the study overall: Acute and convalescent COVID-19 samples came from the United States, Italy and Spain. T cells, B-cell-depleted T cells, or PBMCs provided the cDNA or gDNA that served as material.

Per the authors' pipeline: Amplification with reference gene primers provided the estimates of nucleated cell counts. Here immunoSEQ multiplex PCR was the method, and the copy in TCRdb shows in-frame clones only, minus some. V and J calls and clone size are as listed in that table; D and trimming were resolved from the DNA. The data contain some 200,000 clones, over 60% of them singletons. Germline CDR1 reads LNHDA; CDR2 reads SQIVND (reference sequence). This CDR3 spans 16 amino acids. The ends lost 4 bases at V and 4 bases at J; junction bases unmatched: 12. The clonotype comes from a woman in her sixties or seventies with acute or convalescent COVID-19. The chain joins TRBV19 to TRBJ1-2; 7 bases are shared with TRBD1. What was sequenced was peripheral blood. CDR3 bases: TGTGCCAGTAGTACACCCAGGGACAGCCGAAGCTATGGCTACACCTTC. Translated: CASSTPRDSRSYGYTF.